Included here is one T cell receptor beta chain sequence, with context. Its cognate antigen has yet to be identified. No much larger clone is present one base from it, and per-base qualities are unavailable. The immunoSEQ Assay, a bias-controlled multiplex PCR, was used to amplify TCRbeta CDR3 regions from genomic DNA. The study's processing was this. The number of nucleated cells in each sample was estimated by amplification of reference gene primers within the assay. To quantify the absolute abundance of each unique TCRbeta CDR3 rearrangement, sequence reads were collapsed and filtered. For each sample, productive Simpson clonality was calculated as the square root of Simpson's diversity index across productive rearrangements. Drawn from immuneACCESS, this table holds only the in-frame rearrangements with V and J called that TCRdb kept. Clones are partly lost; checked studies trace under half to an unresolved V gene and leave the rest unexplained. V and J calls plus clone size are reproduced from that table; the DNA served to infer D and trimming. The sample includes 300,000 to 450,000 clones, with roughly 87% observed a single time. More than 1% of the sample comes from the top ten.

Participants in the prospective study were enrolled through a virtual design, were aged about 18 to 100 years, and lived in 24 United States geographic areas. Cohort assignment in the prospective study relied on participant-reported clinical history from a screening survey and a study questionnaire. For ImmuneRACE Cohort 3, a participant was defined as recovered based on two consecutive negative NP/OP PCR tests, clearance by a healthcare professional, or resolution of symptoms. In the prospective study, whole blood, serum and a nasopharyngeal or oropharyngeal swab were collected from each participant by mobile phlebotomists. Over a 2-month period, participants in the prospective study had the option of providing additional blood draws and questionnaires. Before DNA extraction, prospective study blood samples were shipped either frozen or at room temperature. This record comes from a study of blood T cell repertoires in COVID-19 (TCRdb year 2020). A note on the overall study: The collaborator samples originated in the United States, Italy and Spain and spanned the acute and convalescent phases of COVID-19. The prospective study material was composed of cDNA or gDNA derived from T cells, B-cell-depleted T cells, or PBMCs. The dataset comprised deeply sampled blood TCRbeta repertoires from subjects exposed to, actively infected with, or recovered from COVID-19. The repertoires were made available in a free public database intended to serve as a resource for research on the immune response to SARS-CoV-2. The samples were drawn from two sources: the first 160 participants of the ongoing ImmuneRACE study, and fewer than 1,500 subjects contributed by 6 global collaborators. A de-identified subject ID, COVID-19 status, age in years and sex were almost always included in the sample metadata. Where HLA class I and class II types were available, the types were taken from metadata supplied by the sample provider, not from assay-based typing.

After removal of 4 bases from V and 5 bases from J, the junction retains 6 bases not matched to a gene. The CDR1 and CDR2 encoded by the germline V gene are SGHDN and FVKESK. The CDR3 goes from the cysteine to the phenylalanine over 15 residues. The DNA shown is the 45-base CDR3, in frame from base 1. General conclusions and limits of the study: The quantity of clinical and demographic metadata differed by source and by participant and was supplied without curation.

The chain was built from TRBV14 and TRBJ2-2; 8 central nucleotides agree with TRBD1. The sample comprised PBMCs or T cells enriched from blood (not recorded which). The TCR originated in a woman aged 30 to 39 who had recovered from COVID-19. The bases read TGTGCCAGCAGCCCGGACAGGGTGTGGACCGGGGAGCTGTTTTTT. This is translated as CASSPDRVWTGELFF.